This T cell receptor (beta chain) is drawn from a study of identical twins. The study's findings and limits: Excess sharing between twins was weaker in beta out-of-frame sequences. Zero-insertion findings could be partly confounded by invariant cells (MAIT and iNKT cells).

Notes on this clonotype: No antigen is known for it.

Unique molecular identifiers were present on the cDNA, and a universal primer site came from template switching. TCRdb recomputed calls from the 5' RACE reads with MiXCR, one row per CDR3 protein. Altogether approximately 300,000 distinct CDR3 sequences are present, 8.5% to 9.5% being singletons, with the ten largest covering approximately 7%. V lost 2 bases, J lost 2 bases, and 11 bases lay in between. The CDR3 runs to 15 residues. Germline loops: CDR1 MDHEN, CDR2 SYDVKM. The sample was also linked to a second study, of yellow fever vaccine responses in identical twins. That report notes: Vaccine T cell responses of twins reportedly seemed partly convergent and partly personalized.

V is TRBV28 and J is TRBJ2-3; the D is unclear. The TCR sequence derives from a woman younger than 30 in good health. Sequencing was performed on CD8+ T cells sorted from blood. The CDR3 is CASSLLVGNTDTQYF. CDR3 nucleotide sequence: TGTGCCAGCAGTTTACTAGTGGGAAACACAGATACGCAGTATTTT.